This T cell receptor (beta chain) was found in a study of cytomegalovirus exposure and HLA in healthy donors. This clone was seen just once. Its antigen is as yet unknown. Trimming removed 9 bases from V and 1 base from J; junction bases left unmatched: 4. The CDR3 length is 13 residues. Looked up from germline, CDR1 is SGHNT and CDR2 is YYREEE (reference sequence). Study-level findings and limits: The authors enumerated over 150 TCR beta chains as linked to cytomegalovirus.

Generated by immunoSEQ multiplex PCR, the TCRdb table keeps only in-frame clones and is missing some. The table has 200,000 to 300,000 clones, roughly 91% seen once. Material: PBMCs. This clonotype originated in a woman in her thirties in good health and CMV-seronegative. The chain carries TRBV5-4 and TRBJ2-5; 9 bases are a match to TRBD1. CDR3 residues: CATTGGFQETQYF. The CDR3 DNA follows: TGTGCCACGACAGGGGGTTTCCAAGAGACCCAGTACTTC.